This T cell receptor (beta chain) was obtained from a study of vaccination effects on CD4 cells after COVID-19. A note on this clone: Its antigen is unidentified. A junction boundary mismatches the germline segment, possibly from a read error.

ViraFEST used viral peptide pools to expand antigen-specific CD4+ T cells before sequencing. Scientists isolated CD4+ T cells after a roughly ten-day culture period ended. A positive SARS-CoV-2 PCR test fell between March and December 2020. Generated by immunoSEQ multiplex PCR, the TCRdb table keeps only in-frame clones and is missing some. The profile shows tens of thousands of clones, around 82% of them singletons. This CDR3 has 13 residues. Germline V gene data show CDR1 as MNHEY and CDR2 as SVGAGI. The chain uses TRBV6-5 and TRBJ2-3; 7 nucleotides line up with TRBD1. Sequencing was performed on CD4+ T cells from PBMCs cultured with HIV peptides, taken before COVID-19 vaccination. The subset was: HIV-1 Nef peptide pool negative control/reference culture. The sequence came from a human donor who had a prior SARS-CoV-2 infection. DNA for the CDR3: TGTGCCAGCCTAAGGGACAGCAGAGATACGCAGTATTTT. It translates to CASLRDSRDTQYF.